This TCR beta chain appears in the sequencing data of a study of blood T cell repertoires in COVID-19. Study at large: The United States, Italy and Spain provided the acute and convalescent COVID-19 samples. The analysed material was cDNA or gDNA that came from T cells, B-cell-depleted T cells, or PBMCs.

Trimming left V 1 base short and J 2 bases short, with 12 bases between. Germline CDR1 is SGDLS and CDR2 is YYNGEE. The length of the CDR3 is 15 residues. In the authors' workflow: Estimation of nucleated cell counts relied on the amplification of reference gene primers. Libraries were prepared by immunoSEQ multiplex PCR; TCRdb keeps only in-frame clonotypes and omits some of them. That table is the source of V, J and clone size, and D and trimming were worked out from the DNA. The table includes around 150,000 clones, roughly 91% detected once. The receptor's source is a woman aged 45 to 65 with acute or convalescent COVID-19. The chain links TRBV9 to TRBJ1-2; D may be TRBD1 (5 bases). Sequenced material: peripheral blood. CDR3 sequence reads: CASSVSGGANYGYTF. CDR3 DNA sequence: TGTGCCAGCAGCGTATCCGGGGGAGCGAACTATGGCTACACCTTC.